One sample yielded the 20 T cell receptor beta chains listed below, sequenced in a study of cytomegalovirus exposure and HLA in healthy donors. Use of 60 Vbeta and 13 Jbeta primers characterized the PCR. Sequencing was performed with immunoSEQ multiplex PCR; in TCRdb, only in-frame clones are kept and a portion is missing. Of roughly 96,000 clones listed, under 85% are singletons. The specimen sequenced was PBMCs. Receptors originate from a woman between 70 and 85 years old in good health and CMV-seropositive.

This CDR3 is CASSLGSGRWNEQFF. The DNA of the CDR3 is TGCGCCAGCAGCCTCGGAAGCGGGAGGTGGAATGAGCAGTTCTTC. The rearrangement uses TRBV4-1 and TRBJ2-1, with 9 bases matching TRBD2. Germline V gene sequence: CDR1 MGHRA, CDR2 YSYEKL. The CDR3 consists of 15 residues. The J segment lost 7 bases and the V segment lost 4 bases, leaving 8 bases of the junction unmatched.

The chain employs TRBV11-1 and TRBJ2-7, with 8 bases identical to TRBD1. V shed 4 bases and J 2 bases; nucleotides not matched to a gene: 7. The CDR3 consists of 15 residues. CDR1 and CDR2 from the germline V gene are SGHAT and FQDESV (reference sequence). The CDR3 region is CASSSPGTGPYEQYF. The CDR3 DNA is TGTGCCAGCAGCTCACCGGGGACAGGACCCTACGAGCAGTACTTC.

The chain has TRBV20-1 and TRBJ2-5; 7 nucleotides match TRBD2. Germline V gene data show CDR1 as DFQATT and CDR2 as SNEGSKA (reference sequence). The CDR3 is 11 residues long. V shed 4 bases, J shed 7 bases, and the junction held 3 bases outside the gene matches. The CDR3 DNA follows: TGCAGTGCTACCCGCGGGGGGACCCAGTACTTC. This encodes CSATRGGTQYF.

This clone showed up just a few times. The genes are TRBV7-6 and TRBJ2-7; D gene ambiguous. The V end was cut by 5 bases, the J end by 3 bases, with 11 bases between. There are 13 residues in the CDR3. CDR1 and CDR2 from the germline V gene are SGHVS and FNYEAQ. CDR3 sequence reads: CASSPSEYYEQYF. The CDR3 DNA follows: TGTGCCAGCAGCCCGAGCGAATACTACGAGCAGTACTTC.

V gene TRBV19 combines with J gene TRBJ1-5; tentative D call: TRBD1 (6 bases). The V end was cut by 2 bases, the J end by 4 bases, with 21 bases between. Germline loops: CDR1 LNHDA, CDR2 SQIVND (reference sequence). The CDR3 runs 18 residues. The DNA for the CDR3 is TGTGCCAGTAGTATACCGACAGGTCCCCCGGGCCGTAATCAGCCCCAGCATTTT. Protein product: CASSIPTGPPGRNQPQHF.

The CDR3 DNA is TGTGCCAGCAGTCGCCGACAGCTCCTCAGGGGTGAAAAACTGTTTTTT. Protein sequence: CASSRRQLLRGEKLFF. V and J are TRBV27 and TRBJ1-4, with a possible D match to TRBD1 (6 bases). V lost 5 bases and J 7 bases, leaving 20 bases between the germline ends. The CDR3 has 16 amino acids. The germline gives CDR1 MNHEY, CDR2 SMNVEV (reference sequence).

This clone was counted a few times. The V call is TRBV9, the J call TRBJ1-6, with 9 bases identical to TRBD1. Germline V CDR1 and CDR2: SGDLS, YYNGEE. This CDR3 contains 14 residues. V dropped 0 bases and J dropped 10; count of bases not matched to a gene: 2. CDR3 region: CASSVGTGASPLHF. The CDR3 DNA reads TGTGCCAGCAGCGTAGGGACAGGGGCATCACCCCTCCACTTT. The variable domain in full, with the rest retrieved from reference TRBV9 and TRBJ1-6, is DSGVTQTPKHLITATGQRVTLRCSPRSGDLSVYWYQQSLDQGLQFLIQYYNGEERAKGNILERFSAQQFPDLHSELNLSSLELGDSALYFCASSVGTGASPLHFGNGTRLTVT.

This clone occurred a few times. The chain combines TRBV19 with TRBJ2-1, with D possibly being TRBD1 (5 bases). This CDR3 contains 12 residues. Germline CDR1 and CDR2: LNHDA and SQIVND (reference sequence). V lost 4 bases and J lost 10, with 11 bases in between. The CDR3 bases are TGTGCCAGTAGTAGCGGACATTACGAGCAGTTCTTC. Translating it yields CASSSGHYEQFF.

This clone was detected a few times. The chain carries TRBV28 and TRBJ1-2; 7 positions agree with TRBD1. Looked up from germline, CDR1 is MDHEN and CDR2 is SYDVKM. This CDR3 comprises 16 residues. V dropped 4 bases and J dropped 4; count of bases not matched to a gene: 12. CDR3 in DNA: TGTGCCAGCAGTTCCCGTAAACAGGGGTACCCCTATGGCTACACCTTC. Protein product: CASSSRKQGYPYGYTF.

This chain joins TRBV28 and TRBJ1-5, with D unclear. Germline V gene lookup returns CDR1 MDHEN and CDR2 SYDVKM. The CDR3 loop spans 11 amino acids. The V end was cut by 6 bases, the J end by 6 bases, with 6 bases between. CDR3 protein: CASSPSQPQHF. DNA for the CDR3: TGTGCCAGCAGCCCCAGTCAGCCCCAGCATTTT.

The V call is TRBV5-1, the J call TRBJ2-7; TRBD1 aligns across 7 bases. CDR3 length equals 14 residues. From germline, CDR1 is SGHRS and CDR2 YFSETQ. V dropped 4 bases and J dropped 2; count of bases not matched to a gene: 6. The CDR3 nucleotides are TGCGCCAGCAGCCTACAGGGGCCCACCTACGAGCAGTACTTC. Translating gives CASSLQGPTYEQYF.

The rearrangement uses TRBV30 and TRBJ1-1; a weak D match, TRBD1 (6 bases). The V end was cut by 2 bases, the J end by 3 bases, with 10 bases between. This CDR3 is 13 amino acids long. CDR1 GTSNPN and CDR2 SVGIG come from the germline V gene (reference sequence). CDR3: CAWSRGGDTEAFF. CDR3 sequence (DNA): TGTGCCTGGAGTAGAGGGGGAGACACTGAAGCTTTCTTT.

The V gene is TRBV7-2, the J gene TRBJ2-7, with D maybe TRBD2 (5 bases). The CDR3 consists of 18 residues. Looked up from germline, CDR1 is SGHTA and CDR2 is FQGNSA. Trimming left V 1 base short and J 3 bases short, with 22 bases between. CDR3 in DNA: TGTGCCAGCAGCTTAGAGAAAGTCCGTAGCGCAGCTTTCTACGAGCAGTACTTC. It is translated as CASSLEKVRSAAFYEQYF. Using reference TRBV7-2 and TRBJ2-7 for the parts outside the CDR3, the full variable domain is GAGVSQSPSNKVTEKGKDVELRCDPISGHTALYWYRQSLGQGLEFLIYFQGNSAPDKSGLPSDRFSAERTGGSVSTLTIQRTQQEDSAVYLCASSLEKVRSAAFYEQYFGPGTRLTVT.

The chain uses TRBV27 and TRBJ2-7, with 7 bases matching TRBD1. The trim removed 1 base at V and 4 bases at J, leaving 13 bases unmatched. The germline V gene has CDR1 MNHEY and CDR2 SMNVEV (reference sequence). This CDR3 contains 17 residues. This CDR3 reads CASSLWSPGQRFYEQYF. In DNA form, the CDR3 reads TGTGCCAGCAGTTTATGGTCACCGGGACAGAGATTTTACGAGCAGTACTTC.

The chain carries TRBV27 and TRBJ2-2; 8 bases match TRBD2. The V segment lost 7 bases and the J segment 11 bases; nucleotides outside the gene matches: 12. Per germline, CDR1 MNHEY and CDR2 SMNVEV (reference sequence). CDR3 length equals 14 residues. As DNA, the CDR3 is TGTGCCAGCACCCTGTTTTCGGGACTAGGAGAGCTGTTTTTT. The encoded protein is CASTLFSGLGELFF.

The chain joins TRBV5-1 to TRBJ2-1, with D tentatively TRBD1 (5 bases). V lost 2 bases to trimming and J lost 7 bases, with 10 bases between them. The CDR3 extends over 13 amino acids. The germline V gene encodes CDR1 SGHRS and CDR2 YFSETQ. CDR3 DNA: TGCGCCAGCAGCTTTGGCAGGGAAAATGAGCAGTTCTTC. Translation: CASSFGRENEQFF.

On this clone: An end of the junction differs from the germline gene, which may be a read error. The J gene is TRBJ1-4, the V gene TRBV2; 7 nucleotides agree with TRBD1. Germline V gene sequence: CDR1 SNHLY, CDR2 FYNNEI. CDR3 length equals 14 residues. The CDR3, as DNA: TGTGCCAACAGTCCAGGGGGAACTAATGAAAAACTGTTTTTT. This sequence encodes CANSPGGTNEKLFF.

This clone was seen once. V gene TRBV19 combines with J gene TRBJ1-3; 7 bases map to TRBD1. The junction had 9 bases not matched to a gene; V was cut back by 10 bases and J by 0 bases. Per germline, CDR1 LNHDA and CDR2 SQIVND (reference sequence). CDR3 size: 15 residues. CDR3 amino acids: CATRPTGHSGNTIYF. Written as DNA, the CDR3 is TGTGCCACCCGGCCGACAGGGCACTCTGGAAACACCATATATTTT.

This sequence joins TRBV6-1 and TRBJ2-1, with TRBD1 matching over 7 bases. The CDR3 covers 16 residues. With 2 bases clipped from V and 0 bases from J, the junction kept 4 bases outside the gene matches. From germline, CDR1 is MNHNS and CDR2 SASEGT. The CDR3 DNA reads TGTGCCAGCAGTGAAACGACAGGGAGCTCCTACAATGAGCAGTTCTTC. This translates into CASSETTGSSYNEQFF.

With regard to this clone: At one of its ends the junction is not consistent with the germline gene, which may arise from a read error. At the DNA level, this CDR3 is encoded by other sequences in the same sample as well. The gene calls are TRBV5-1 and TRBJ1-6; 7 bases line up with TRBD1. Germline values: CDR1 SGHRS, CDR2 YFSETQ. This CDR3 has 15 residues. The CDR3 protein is CASSLGQVGNSPLHF. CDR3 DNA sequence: TGCGCCAGCAGCCTCGGACAGGTGGGCAATTCGCCCCTCCACTTT.